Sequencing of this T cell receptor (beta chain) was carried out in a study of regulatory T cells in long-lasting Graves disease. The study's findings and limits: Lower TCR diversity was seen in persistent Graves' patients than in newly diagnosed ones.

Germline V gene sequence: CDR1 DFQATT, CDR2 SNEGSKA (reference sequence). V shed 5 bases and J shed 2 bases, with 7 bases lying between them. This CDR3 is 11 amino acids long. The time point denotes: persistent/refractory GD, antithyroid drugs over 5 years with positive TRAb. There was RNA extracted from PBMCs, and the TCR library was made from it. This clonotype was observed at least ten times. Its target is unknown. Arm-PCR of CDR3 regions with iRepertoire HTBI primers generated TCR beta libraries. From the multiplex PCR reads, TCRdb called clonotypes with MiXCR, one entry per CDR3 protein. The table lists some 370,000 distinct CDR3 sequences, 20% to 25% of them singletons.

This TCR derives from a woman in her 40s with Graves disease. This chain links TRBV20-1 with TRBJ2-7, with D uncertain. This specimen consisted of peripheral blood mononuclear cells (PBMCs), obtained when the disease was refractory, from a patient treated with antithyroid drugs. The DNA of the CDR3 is TGCAGTGCTTGGCTAGCCTACGAGCAGTACTTC. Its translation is CSAWLAYEQYF.